This is a list of T cell receptor beta chains from one sample in a study of T cell repertoires in cytomegalovirus infection. One entry per CDR3 protein results from TCRdb running MiXCR on the reads. Altogether some 100,000 distinct CDR3 sequences are present, roughly a quarter being singletons, with the ten largest covering approximately 40%. The material sequenced was CD8+ T cells from PBMCs. The origin of the receptors is a human donor in good health (CMV status not recorded). Some clones in this sample may be carry-over from other donors' samples. Both conserved end residues are part of each CDR3. A D gene is named only where the DNA matches it firmly. Rows give clone size only sometimes, using once, few, many, or a class for an expanded clone.

abundance: -; d_gene: -; v_gene: TRBV14; len: 16; j_gene: TRBJ2-7; CDR3nt: TGTGCCAGCAGTCGTCCACAGGGGACTCTGTCCTACGAGCAGTACTTC; CDR3aa: CASSRPQGTLSYEQYF
abundance: -; d_gene: -; v_gene: TRBV5-1; len: 15; j_gene: TRBJ1-1; CDR3nt: TGCGCCAGCAGCTTGGATCCAGGTGAGAACACTGAAGCTTTCTTT; CDR3aa: CASSLDPGENTEAFF
abundance: -; d_gene: -; v_gene: TRBV5-1; len: 12; j_gene: TRBJ2-2; CDR3nt: TGCGCCAGCAGTATACTAGCCGGGGAGCTGTTTTTT; CDR3aa: CASSILAGELFF
abundance: -; d_gene: -; v_gene: TRBV18; len: 16; j_gene: TRBJ1-5; CDR3nt: TGTGCCAGCTCACCACCGATGGGCAGGGTCGGGCAGCCCCAGCATTTT; CDR3aa: CASSPPMGRVGQPQHF
abundance: -; d_gene: -; v_gene: TRBV12-3/TRBV12-4; len: 14; j_gene: TRBJ1-6; CDR3nt: TGTGCCAGCACCAACGAGGGCGAGGATTCACCCCTCCACTTT; CDR3aa: CASTNEGEDSPLHF
abundance: few; d_gene: TRBD1; v_gene: TRBV20-1; len: 15; j_gene: TRBJ1-4; CDR3nt: TGCAGTGCTTCCACCCAGGGGGCAACTAATGAAAAACTGTTTTTT; CDR3aa: CSASTQGATNEKLFF
abundance: many; d_gene: TRBD2; v_gene: TRBV7-8; len: 16; j_gene: TRBJ2-1; CDR3nt: TGTGCCAGCAGCTTAACTAGCGGGGGTACCTACAATGAGCAGTTCTTC; CDR3aa: CASSLTSGGTYNEQFF
abundance: -; d_gene: -; v_gene: TRBV6-1; len: 13; j_gene: TRBJ2-5; CDR3nt: TGTGCCAGCAGTGAAGGGCTTGCAGAGACCCAGTACTTC; CDR3aa: CASSEGLAETQYF
abundance: -; d_gene: -; v_gene: TRBV3-1; len: 12; j_gene: TRBJ2-3; CDR3nt: TGTGCCAGCAGCCAGTACGGAGATACGCAGTATTTT; CDR3aa: CASSQYGDTQYF
abundance: few; d_gene: -; v_gene: TRBV7-9; len: 13; j_gene: TRBJ2-5; CDR3nt: TGTGCCAGCAGCTCCGGCTCTCAAGAGACCCAGTACTTC; CDR3aa: CASSSGSQETQYF
abundance: few; d_gene: -; v_gene: TRBV4-3; len: 15; j_gene: TRBJ1-3; CDR3nt: TGCGCCAGCAGCCAAGACTTCAGACGGGGAAACACCATATATTTT; CDR3aa: CASSQDFRRGNTIYF
abundance: -; d_gene: -; v_gene: TRBV30; len: 14; j_gene: TRBJ2-3; CDR3nt: TGTGCCTCAGTCCCTAGAGCTAGCACAGATACGCAGTATTTT; CDR3aa: CASVPRASTDTQYF
abundance: -; d_gene: TRBD1; v_gene: TRBV28; len: 15; j_gene: TRBJ1-1; CDR3nt: TGTGCCACCGTCGCAGGGGGGGTAAGAAACACTGAAGCTTTCTTT; CDR3aa: CATVAGGVRNTEAFF
abundance: -; d_gene: -; v_gene: TRBV7-2; len: 15; j_gene: TRBJ2-5; CDR3nt: TGTGCCAGCAGCTTAATCCGGGGTGCCGTGGAGACCCAGTACTTC; CDR3aa: CASSLIRGAVETQYF
abundance: few; d_gene: TRBD1; v_gene: TRBV7-9; len: 15; j_gene: TRBJ1-2; CDR3nt: TGTGCCAGCAGCTCAGGGACAGGGGACATCTATGGCTACACCTTC; CDR3aa: CASSSGTGDIYGYTF
abundance: -; d_gene: -; v_gene: TRBV12-3/TRBV12-4; len: 17; j_gene: TRBJ1-4; CDR3nt: TGTGCCAGCAGTGTCAAGCCTGGCGGGGGACTAGGTGAAAAACTGTTTTTT; CDR3aa: CASSVKPGGGLGEKLFF
abundance: -; d_gene: TRBD2; v_gene: TRBV2; len: 19; j_gene: TRBJ2-3; CDR3nt: TGTGCCAGTCCCCGAAGACTAGCGGGGGGCCCAGTCCAAACAGATACGCAGTATTTT; CDR3aa: CASPRRLAGGPVQTDTQYF
abundance: -; d_gene: -; v_gene: TRBV24-1; len: 14; j_gene: TRBJ2-7; CDR3nt: TGTGCCACCAGTGGACAGGGTAGAAGCGGGGAGCAGTACTTC; CDR3aa: CATSGQGRSGEQYF
abundance: many; d_gene: -; v_gene: TRBV12-3/TRBV12-4; len: 15; j_gene: TRBJ1-1; CDR3nt: TGTGCCAGCAGTTTGCCCGGACTGGGGGGCACTGAAGCTTTCTTT; CDR3aa: CASSLPGLGGTEAFF
abundance: few; d_gene: -; v_gene: TRBV14; len: 13; j_gene: TRBJ2-5; CDR3nt: TGTGCCAGCAGCCCTAGAAACCAAGAGACCCAGTACTTC; CDR3aa: CASSPRNQETQYF
abundance: -; d_gene: TRBD2; v_gene: TRBV24-1; len: 16; j_gene: TRBJ2-3; CDR3nt: TGTGCCACCAGTGCTTGGGACTATCCCTCCACAGATACGCAGTATTTT; CDR3aa: CATSAWDYPSTDTQYF
abundance: -; d_gene: -; v_gene: TRBV6-5; len: 12; j_gene: TRBJ1-2; CDR3nt: TGTGCCACCTTCGGGGGGAACTATGGCTACACCTTC; CDR3aa: CATFGGNYGYTF
abundance: many; d_gene: TRBD1; v_gene: TRBV28; len: 14; j_gene: TRBJ2-7; CDR3nt: TGTGCCAGCAATTACAGGGGGAGCTCCTACGAGCAGTACTTC; CDR3aa: CASNYRGSSYEQYF
abundance: many; d_gene: -; v_gene: TRBV7-2; len: 13; j_gene: TRBJ2-7; CDR3nt: TGTGCCAGCAGCGTGGGGTTCACCTACGAGCAGTACTTC; CDR3aa: CASSVGFTYEQYF
abundance: many; d_gene: -; v_gene: TRBV7-8; len: 13; j_gene: TRBJ1-1; CDR3nt: TGTGCCAGCAGCTTAGAGGGGGTGGCTGAAGCTTTCTTT; CDR3aa: CASSLEGVAEAFF
abundance: few; d_gene: TRBD2; v_gene: TRBV28; len: 15; j_gene: TRBJ2-7; CDR3nt: TGTGCCAGCACCGATCAGCGGGGGGGACCCTACGAGCAGTACTTC; CDR3aa: CASTDQRGGPYEQYF
abundance: many; d_gene: -; v_gene: TRBV28; len: 13; j_gene: TRBJ2-2; CDR3nt: TGTGCCAGCAGTTCTCCTCAACAAAGGGAGCTGTTTTTT; CDR3aa: CASSSPQQRELFF
abundance: -; d_gene: -; v_gene: TRBV14; len: 15; j_gene: TRBJ2-1; CDR3nt: TGTGCCAGCAGTCTCATGGACCTGCCGTACAATGAGCAGTTCTTC; CDR3aa: CASSLMDLPYNEQFF
abundance: -; d_gene: -; v_gene: TRBV27; len: 14; j_gene: TRBJ2-1; CDR3nt: TGTGCCAGCAGCAACCGGGCGAACTACAATGAGCAGTTCTTC; CDR3aa: CASSNRANYNEQFF
abundance: -; d_gene: -; v_gene: TRBV4-3; len: 17; j_gene: TRBJ2-1; CDR3nt: TGCGCCAGCAGCCAGGATCCCCCACCGGGACCCCGACATGAGCAGTTCTTC; CDR3aa: CASSQDPPPGPRHEQFF
abundance: -; d_gene: -; v_gene: TRBV20-1; len: 15; j_gene: TRBJ2-7; CDR3nt: TGCAGTGCTACTGGGAGGGGGTTTAGTTCCTACGAGCAGTACTTC; CDR3aa: CSATGRGFSSYEQYF
abundance: -; d_gene: TRBD2; v_gene: TRBV20-1; len: 15; j_gene: TRBJ2-1; CDR3nt: TGCAGTGCTAGAGATGGGCCCAGCGGGAGCTATGAGCAGTTCTTC; CDR3aa: CSARDGPSGSYEQFF
abundance: few; d_gene: -; v_gene: TRBV30; len: 13; j_gene: TRBJ1-5; CDR3nt: TGTGCCTGGAGTATGGGGGGTGGACAGCCCCAGCATTTT; CDR3aa: CAWSMGGGQPQHF
abundance: many; d_gene: TRBD2; v_gene: TRBV12-3/TRBV12-4; len: 17; j_gene: TRBJ2-4; CDR3nt: TGTGCCAGCAGTTTAGCCACTAGCGGGGGGGCCGGGAACATTCAGTACTTC; CDR3aa: CASSLATSGGAGNIQYF
abundance: few; d_gene: -; v_gene: TRBV28; len: 14; j_gene: TRBJ2-3; CDR3nt: TGTGCCAGCAGTTTATTTCCCGGCACAGATACGCAGTATTTT; CDR3aa: CASSLFPGTDTQYF
abundance: few; d_gene: -; v_gene: TRBV15; len: 16; j_gene: TRBJ1-5; CDR3nt: TGTGCCACCGAACCTTACGGGGGGGTCGGCAATCAGCCCCAGCATTTT; CDR3aa: CATEPYGGVGNQPQHF
abundance: few; d_gene: -; v_gene: TRBV6-2/TRBV6-3; len: 13; j_gene: TRBJ1-5; CDR3nt: TGTGCCAGCAGTTACCTAGGGCCCCAGCCCCAGCATTTT; CDR3aa: CASSYLGPQPQHF